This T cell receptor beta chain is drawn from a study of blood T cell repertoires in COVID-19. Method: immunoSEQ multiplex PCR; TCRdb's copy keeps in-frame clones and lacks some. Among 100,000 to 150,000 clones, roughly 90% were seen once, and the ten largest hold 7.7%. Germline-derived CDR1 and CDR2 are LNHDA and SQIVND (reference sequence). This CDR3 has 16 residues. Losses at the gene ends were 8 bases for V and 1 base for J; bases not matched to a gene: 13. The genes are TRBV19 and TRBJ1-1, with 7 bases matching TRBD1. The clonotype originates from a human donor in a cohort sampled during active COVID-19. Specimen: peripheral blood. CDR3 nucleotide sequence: TGTGCCAGTGGAGAGCTCGAGTACAGGGGGAACACTGAAGCTTTCTTT. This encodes CASGELEYRGNTEAFF.